This T cell receptor beta chain was observed in a study of T cells in women clearing cervical HPV infection. Study-wide context: Controls' single incident HPV16 infection cleared within 12 months without precancer.

As regards this clone: Its antigen is unidentified. The read ends 3 residues before the CDR3 terminus; that terminus is restored from the germline J gene.

CDR1 and CDR2 from the germline V gene are MNHEY and SVGEGT. There are 13 residues in the CDR3. V shed 8 bases and J shed 7 bases, with 12 bases lying between them. Average input was around 1,100 ng genomic DNA for immunoSEQ TCR beta CDR3 amplification. Clones were sequenced by immunoSEQ multiplex PCR, and TCRdb holds only the in-frame ones, with some missing. Its listing shows 30,000 to 35,000 clones. Study-wide findings and caveats: Associations may precede or follow infection; HPV-specific or memory T cells were not isolated. Repertoire richness, not evenness, was significantly elevated in CIN3+ cases versus controls.

V gene TRBV6-2 or TRBV6-3 combines with J gene TRBJ1-6, with a tentative D call TRBD1 (5 bases). Sample: blood buffy coat. This sequence originates from a woman aged 18 to 75 with a cervical HPV16 infection that either progressed to CIN3+ or cleared (not recorded which). The CDR3 sequence: CASQEQANSPLHF. CDR3 bases read: TGTGCCAGCCAGGAACAGGCAAATTCACCC.